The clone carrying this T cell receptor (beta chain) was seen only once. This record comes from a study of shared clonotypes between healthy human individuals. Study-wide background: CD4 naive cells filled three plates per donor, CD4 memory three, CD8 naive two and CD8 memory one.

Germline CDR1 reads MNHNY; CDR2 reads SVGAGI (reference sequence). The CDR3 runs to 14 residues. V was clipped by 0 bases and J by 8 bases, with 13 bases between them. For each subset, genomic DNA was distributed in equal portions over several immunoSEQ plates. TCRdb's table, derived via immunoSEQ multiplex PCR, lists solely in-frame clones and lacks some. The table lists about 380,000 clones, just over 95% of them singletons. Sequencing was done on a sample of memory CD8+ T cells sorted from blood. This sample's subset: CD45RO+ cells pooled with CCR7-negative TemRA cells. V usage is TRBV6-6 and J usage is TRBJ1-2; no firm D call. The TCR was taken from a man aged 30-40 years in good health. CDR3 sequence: CASSYSAGSLGYTF. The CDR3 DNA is TGTGCCAGCAGTTACTCGGCAGGTTCCTTAGGCTACACCTTC.